This T cell receptor beta chain emerged from a study of response to subunit inactivated influenza vaccine. Points from the study as a whole: The authors suggested that every seasonal influenza vaccination recruits few new T cells.

The table lists this clonotype with many counts. Its target is unknown. TCRdb reanalysed the RT-PCR reads using MiXCR and keeps one entry per CDR3 protein. The data show around 750,000 distinct CDR3 sequences, about 20% seen once. With 1 base removed from V and 7 bases from J, the gap between germline ends came to 11 bases. The CDR3 contains 15 residues. From germline, CDR1 is SEHNR and CDR2 FQNEAQ (reference sequence). The V call is TRBV7-9, the J call TRBJ1-6; no reliable D call. This specimen was PBMCs from blood, taken about 5 days after vaccination. This TCR derives from a man aged 45-60 years who received an inactivated influenza vaccine. The CDR3 bases are TGTGCCAGCAGCTTAGGAGGCGCAGAGAATTCACCCCTCCACTTT. Amino acid sequence: CASSLGGAENSPLHF.